This T cell receptor beta chain comes out of a study of T cell responses to AZD1222 COVID-19 vaccine. CDR3 size: 15 residues. Per the germline V gene, CDR1 is LNHDA and CDR2 is SQIVND (reference sequence). V gave up 1 base and J gave up 4 bases; unmatched junction bases: 3. The assay was immunoSEQ multiplex PCR, and TCRdb's table has in-frame clones only and misses some. The data show 100,000 to 150,000 clones, 75% to 90% seen once. This TCR was recovered from an adult in good health. Sample: peripheral blood, taken on day 0 of AZD1222 vaccination. This rearrangement joins TRBV19 to TRBJ1-5, with 8 bases that match TRBD1. In DNA, the CDR3 is TGTGCCAGTAGTATAGGACAGGGGATGAATCAGCCCCAGCATTTT. This gives the protein CASSIGQGMNQPQHF.